This TCR beta chain was found in a study of vaccination and CD4 T cells after COVID-19 (dated by TCRdb to 2022 to 2024). Context from the whole study: Convalescent patients had a positive SARS-CoV-2 result on nasal swab PCR, and of these patients, nine had mild disease and one had severe disease. Six males and four females were included in the convalescent cohort, with two Hispanic individuals, seven Caucasians, two Asians and one multiracial person represented. Each participant got two doses of either the Pfizer-BioNTech BNT162b2 vaccine (n=8) or the Moderna mRNA-1273 vaccine (n=2). Post-COVID blood samples from convalescent patients were collected a median of roughly 100 days after diagnosis, with a range of roughly 35 to 180 days. The time from the second vaccine dose to post-vaccine blood sampling had a median of 72 days and ranged from about 13 to 250 days. For stimulating the cultures, overlapping spike peptide pools were used, derived from SARS-CoV-2 as well as from the common cold coronaviruses HCoV-NL63, HCoV-OC43 and HCoV-229E. Control cultures received a CEFX viral epitope pool as the positive control, an HIV-1 Nef peptide pool as the negative control, or no peptide. The spike-specific CD4+ TCR repertoire was compared before and after mRNA vaccination in over 9 COVID-19 convalescent patients and several infection-naive healthy vaccine recipients. Broad study findings and their caveats: The study included relatively few convalescent patients and did not analyze early timepoints after natural infection. In convalescent patients, a median roughly 88% of post-vaccine SARS-CoV-2-reactive clones were detected only after vaccination, suggesting vaccine-specific priming. Although the median number of SARS-CoV-2-reactive clonotypes went up from roughly 22 after infection to 38 after vaccination, the increase was not significant. Of the vaccine-specific clones in convalescent patients, 304 of 307, or nearly all, reacted only to SARS-CoV-2 spike and did not cross-react with common cold coronaviruses.

The treatment or condition label, as the study defines it: 10-day PBMC culture with coronavirus spike peptide pools or control peptides (ViraFEST assay). To expand antigen-specific T cells with peptide pools and then pick out the expanded clonotypes through TCR sequencing, the study relied on the ViraFEST assay. The convalescent patients' positive SARS-CoV-2 PCR tests were from March to December 2020, which was before the Alpha, Beta and Delta variants emerged in the United States. Each well held 2.2 million or so PBMCs cultured with 10 ug/ml peptide pools in IMDM containing around 4.5% human AB serum and 7.5 to 10 IU/ml IL-2. On days 3 and 7, half of the culture medium was replaced with fresh IL-2-containing medium. After roughly 11 days of culture, CD4+ T cells were isolated by negative selection with the EasySep CD4+ T cell isolation kit. PBMCs were separated from whole blood using Ficoll-Paque Plus gradient centrifugation and then either used fresh or cryopreserved at -140C. Triplicate wells were generally used for each culture condition.

CDR1 and CDR2 are drawn from the germline V gene: SGHRS, YFSETQ. The germline V end is reduced by 5 bases and the J end by 3 bases; junction bases left unmatched: 8. Its CDR3 holds 15 amino acids, cysteine through phenylalanine. CDR3 DNA is the only sequence kept; it has 45 bases, read in frame from the first base. The library was made by PCR. DNA from cultured CD4+ T cells underwent TCR sequencing with the Oncomine TCR Beta short-read assay at the Johns Hopkins FTIC core. Genomic DNA was extracted from the cultured CD4+ T cells with the QIAamp micro DNA kit. Oncomine TCR Beta libraries from cultured CD4+ T cells were pooled with unique dual indexes and sequenced on an Illumina iSeq 100. The paper's data handling went like this. Non-productive sequences were removed, and CDR3s not starting with C, not ending with F or W, or shorter than 7 amino acids were discarded. The MANAFEST web application was used to identify antigen-specific clonotypes by comparing peptide-stimulated wells against reference wells and other culture wells. For a clone to be called positive, the clone needed an FDR below 0.05, an odds ratio above 5, and a productive frequency above 0.1% in at least two of three replicate wells. A clonotype counted as cross-reactive if it showed significant expansion both in the SARS-CoV-2 spike wells and in at least one common cold coronavirus spike condition. Similarity between CDR3 sequences was evaluated in R version 3.6.1 using Levenshtein distances (stringdist) and unrooted phylogenetic trees (ape). TCRdb reprocessed the public reads (quality trimming at Q25 with fastp, clone calling with MiXCR) and kept in-frame beta chains. Rows with one shared CDR3 protein collapse into an entry with the most common genes and DNA. The V and J calls follow TCRdb's processing rather than the paper's. In all, the sample holds about 11,000 distinct CDR3 sequences, and almost 65% of those were seen once. The ten largest clones take up 30% to 35% of the sample.

This clonotype was observed a single time. Its recognized antigen is unknown. The sample holds no much larger clone one base away, and base qualities are not on file. On its own, one read is weak support. The chain couples TRBV5-1 to TRBJ1-3; the central 7 bases match TRBD1. The source is a human donor who had recovered from COVID-19. The sequenced sample was CD4+ T cells from blood, cultured in vitro. The sequence in DNA is TGCGCCAGCAGTCCCGGCGACAGGGTTGGAAACACCATATATTTT. Its coded protein is CASSPGDRVGNTIYF.